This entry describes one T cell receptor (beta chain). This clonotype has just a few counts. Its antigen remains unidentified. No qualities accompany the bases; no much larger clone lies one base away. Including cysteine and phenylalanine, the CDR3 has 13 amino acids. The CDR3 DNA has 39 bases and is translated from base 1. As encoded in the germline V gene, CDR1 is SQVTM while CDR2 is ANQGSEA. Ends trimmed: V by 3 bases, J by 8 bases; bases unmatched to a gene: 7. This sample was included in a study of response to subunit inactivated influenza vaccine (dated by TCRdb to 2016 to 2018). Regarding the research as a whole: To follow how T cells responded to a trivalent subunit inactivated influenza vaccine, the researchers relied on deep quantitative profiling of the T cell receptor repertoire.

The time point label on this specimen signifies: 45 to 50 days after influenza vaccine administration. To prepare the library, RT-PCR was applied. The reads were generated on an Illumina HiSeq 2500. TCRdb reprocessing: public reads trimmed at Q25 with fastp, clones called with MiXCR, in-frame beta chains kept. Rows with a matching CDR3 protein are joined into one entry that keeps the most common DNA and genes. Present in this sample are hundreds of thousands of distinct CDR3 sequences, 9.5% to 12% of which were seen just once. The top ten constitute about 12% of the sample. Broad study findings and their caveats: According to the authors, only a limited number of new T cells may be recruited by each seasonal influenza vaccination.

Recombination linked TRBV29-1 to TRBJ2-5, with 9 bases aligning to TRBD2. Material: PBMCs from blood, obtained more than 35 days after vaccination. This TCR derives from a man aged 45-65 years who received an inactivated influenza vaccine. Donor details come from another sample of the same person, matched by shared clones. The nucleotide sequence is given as TGCAGCGTTGATCAGACTAGCGGCCGTACCCAGTACTTC. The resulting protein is CSVDQTSGRTQYF.